Below, 19 T cell receptor beta chains from the same sample are listed, as sequenced in a study of T cell responses to AZD1222 COVID-19 vaccine. Profiled with immunoSEQ multiplex PCR; TCRdb holds only in-frame clones, not every one. This sample has over 130,000 clones, with about 93% found just once. The sample was peripheral blood, taken on day 0 of AZD1222 vaccination. The receptors originated from an adult in good health.

The chain is built from TRBV15 and TRBJ2-1; either TRBD1 or TRBD2 may fit D (5 bases each). V was shortened by 0 bases and J by 0 bases, with 15 bases between the two germline ends. Germline assignment: CDR1 LNHNV and CDR2 YYDKDF (reference sequence). This CDR3 has 18 residues. CDR3 sequence reads: CATSREGVAGSSYNEQFF. The CDR3 bases are TGTGCCACCAGCAGAGAGGGGGTTGCGGGTAGCTCCTACAATGAGCAGTTCTTC.

J is TRBJ1-6 and V is TRBV24-1; 10 nucleotides line up with TRBD1. CDR1 KGHDR and CDR2 SFDVKD come from the germline V gene. Trimming cost V 5 bases and J 7 bases; bases outside gene matches: 10. There are 17 residues in the CDR3. The CDR3 DNA is TGTGCCACCAGTGTCTTTTACCGGGACAGGGGCAATTCACCCCTCCACTTT. Protein product: CATSVFYRDRGNSPLHF.

The chain joins TRBV5-1 to TRBJ2-5; TRBD2 agrees at 8 bases. J gave up 3 bases and V 0 bases, and 7 bases lay outside the gene matches. CDR1 is SGHRS and CDR2 is YFSETQ in the germline V gene. This CDR3 is 16 amino acids long. DNA of the CDR3: TGCGCCAGCAGCTTGGGATACCGGGGGGGCGAAGAGACCCAGTACTTC. It encodes CASSLGYRGGEETQYF.

The chain recombines TRBV7-2 with TRBJ1-1; possible D gene TRBD1, 6 bases. V was cut by 5 bases and J by 3 bases, with 10 bases left in between. From germline, CDR1 is SGHTA and CDR2 FQGNSA. CDR3 length: 13 residues. Here the CDR3 reads CASSTNRDTEAFF. In DNA, the CDR3 is TGTGCCAGCAGCACCAACAGGGACACTGAAGCTTTCTTT.

This clone was detected once. V usage is TRBV24-1 and J usage is TRBJ1-5, with 8 nucleotides matching TRBD1. V dropped 4 bases and J dropped 7; count of bases not matched to a gene: 17. The length of the CDR3 is 18 residues. The germline V gene encodes CDR1 KGHDR and CDR2 SFDVKD. This CDR3 reads CATSDNSLDRDWPQPQHF. For the CDR3, the DNA is TGTGCCACCAGTGACAACTCTTTGGACAGGGATTGGCCACAGCCCCAGCATTTT.

Here the CDR3 reads CASSLGGDQETQYF. The CDR3 coding sequence is TGTGCCAGCAGCTTAGGAGGGGACCAAGAGACCCAGTACTTC. The genes are TRBV7-3 and TRBJ2-5, with D possibly TRBD2 on 6 matching bases. This CDR3 is 14 amino acids long. The V gene lost 2 bases and the J gene lost 0 bases, with 7 bases spanning the gap. The germline V gene has CDR1 SGHTA and CDR2 FQGTGA.

This clone was recorded once. V and J are TRBV2 and TRBJ2-2, with 9 positions matching TRBD2. Trimming took 8 bases from V and 4 from J; bases not matched to a gene: 11. CDR1 is SNHLY, CDR2 FYNNEI, per germline. This CDR3 contains 16 residues. CDR3 loop: CASSYPLAGPTGELFF. CDR3 nucleotides: TGTGCCAGCTCCTATCCCCTAGCGGGACCCACCGGGGAGCTGTTTTTT.

V is TRBV28 and J is TRBJ1-5, with D perhaps TRBD1 (5 bases). The CDR3 spans 13 residues. CDR1 MDHEN and CDR2 SYDVKM come from the germline V gene. The ends were cut back, 6 bases at V and 3 bases at J, with 9 bases in the middle. The CDR3 nucleotides are TGTGCCAGCAGGACGGGACTCAATCAGCCCCAGCATTTT. Translating it yields CASRTGLNQPQHF. Full variable domain (rest looked up from reference TRBV28 and TRBJ1-5): DVKVTQSSRYLVKRTGEKVFLECVQDMDHENMFWYRQDPGLGLRLIYFSYDVKMKEKGDIPEGYSVSREKKERFSLILESASTNQTSMYLCASRTGLNQPQHFGDGTRLSIL.

Comment on this clone: This same CDR3 is encoded by further DNA sequences in the sample. The chain couples TRBV19 to TRBJ1-1, with TRBD1 as a possible D gene (6 bases). The CDR3 consists of 12 residues. The germline V gene encodes CDR1 LNHDA and CDR2 SQIVND (reference sequence). V was cut by 7 bases and J by 5 bases, with 11 bases left in between. CDR3 sequence reads: CASNAGVTEAFF. The CDR3 DNA reads TGTGCCAGTAACGCAGGGGTAACTGAAGCTTTCTTT.

This rearrangement joins TRBV27 to TRBJ1-5; 8 bases are shared with TRBD1. This CDR3 is 14 amino acids long. The V gene's germline CDR1 is MNHEY and CDR2 SMNVEV (reference sequence). V lost 6 bases, J lost 6 bases, and 7 bases stayed unmatched. As DNA, the CDR3 is TGTGCCAGCAGCCAGGGGGCAGGGCGTCAGCCCCAGCATTTT. Protein: CASSQGAGRQPQHF.

The V gene is TRBV7-2, the J gene TRBJ1-2; TRBD1 matches 8 bases. From germline, CDR1 is SGHTA and CDR2 FQGNSA. Trimming at V came to 4 bases and at J to 8 bases, leaving 9 bases not matched to a gene. The CDR3 consists of 14 residues. Written as DNA, the CDR3 is TGTGCCAGCAGCTCCCAGGGGGCCCCCGCCGGCTACACCTTC. This gives the protein CASSSQGAPAGYTF.

In its sample, this clone was seen once. CDR3 region: CASSRQYEQYV. CDR3 DNA: TGTGCCAGCAGTAGACAGTACGAGCAGTACGTC. The V gene is TRBV2, the J gene TRBJ2-7, with D possibly matching TRBD1 (5 bases). The CDR3 is 11 residues long. V was cut by 5 bases and J by 4 bases, with 6 bases left in between. In germline, CDR1 is SNHLY, CDR2 FYNNEI.

This clone was seen just once. CDR3 in amino acids: CASSQEGSGTTSEAFF. In DNA, the CDR3 is TGCGCCAGCAGCCAAGAGGGATCCGGGACAACAAGTGAAGCTTTCTTT. J is TRBJ1-1 and V is TRBV4-1; possibly TRBD1 for D (6 bases). V was trimmed by 0 bases and J by 7 bases, leaving 18 bases between them. The CDR3 sequence is 16 residues long. Looked up from germline, CDR1 is MGHRA and CDR2 is YSYEKL.

The chain links TRBV2 to TRBJ2-2; a possible D gene is TRBD1 (6 bases). Per the germline V gene, CDR1 is SNHLY and CDR2 is FYNNEI. The CDR3 sequence is 15 residues long. Trimming left V 5 bases short and J 3 bases short, with 13 bases between. The CDR3 reads CASSPGQTYTGELFF. CDR3 coding DNA: TGTGCCAGCAGTCCCGGACAGACCTACACCGGGGAGCTGTTTTTT.

The chain joins TRBV11-2 to TRBJ1-6; no clear D. V was clipped by 5 bases and J by 9 bases, with 11 bases between them. Germline CDR1 SGHAT, CDR2 FQNNGV. This CDR3 region has 13 residues. The CDR3 nucleotides read TGTGCCAGCAGCCAGATAGCGGGTTCACCCCTCCACTTT. This gives the protein CASSQIAGSPLHF.

This rearrangement joins TRBV5-8 to TRBJ2-6; D may match TRBD1 or TRBD2 (5 bases each). The CDR3 is 15 amino acids. V was clipped by 2 bases and J by 3 bases, with 9 bases between them. CDR1 and CDR2 (germline): SGHTS, YDEGEE. The CDR3 DNA is TGTGCCAGCAGCTTCCGAGGGGTTGGGGCCAACGTCCTGACTTTC. It translates to CASSFRGVGANVLTF. Looking up the rest from reference TRBV5-8 and TRBJ2-6 gives the full variable domain: EAGVTQSPTHLIKTRGQQATLRCSPISGHTSVYWYQQALGLGLQFLLWYDEGEERNRGNFPPRFSGRQFPNYSSELNVNALELEDSALYLCASSFRGVGANVLTFGAGSRLTVL.

This chain uses TRBV24-1 with TRBJ2-1; 7 positions agree with TRBD1. V was clipped by 3 bases and J by 8 bases; unmatched bases: 12. Germline assignment: CDR1 KGHDR and CDR2 SFDVKD. The CDR3 totals 16 residues. The CDR3 is CATSDTDRVGADEQFF. The CDR3 DNA is TGTGCCACCAGTGATACCGACAGGGTAGGGGCCGATGAGCAGTTCTTC.

The chain is built from TRBV19 and TRBJ1-1; 10 positions match TRBD1. The CDR3 has 14 amino acids. The trim removed 3 bases at V and 4 bases at J, leaving 2 bases unmatched. CDR1 is LNHDA and CDR2 is SQIVND in the germline V gene (reference sequence). The CDR3 DNA reads as TGTGCCAGTAGTATGGGACAGGGGACCACTGAAGCTTTCTTT. The encoded protein is CASSMGQGTTEAFF.

The chain carries TRBV30 and TRBJ1-2; tentative D call: TRBD1 (5 bases). V lost 3 bases and J 6 bases, leaving 14 bases between the germline ends. The CDR3 is made up of 13 amino acids. Germline CDR1 is GTSNPN and CDR2 is SVGIG (reference sequence). This chain's CDR3 is CAWRADREDGYTF. The CDR3 DNA sequence: TGTGCCTGGAGAGCCGACAGAGAAGATGGCTACACCTTC.